The present entry profiles one TCR beta chain with its context. No antigen is known for it. No clone much larger than this one lies a single base away; base qualities are absent. The data were obtained in a study of memory CD4+ T cells and cytomegalovirus serostatus (dated by TCRdb to between 2018 and 2021). For context, the study as a whole: The cohort comprised 33 healthy Belgian adults, 9 CMV seropositive and some 24 CMV seronegative. To replicate a published TCR-based CMV serostatus classifier, the researchers sequenced the CD4+ memory TCRbeta repertoires of a Belgian cohort whose cytomegalovirus serostatus was known.

Single viable CD3+CD4+CD8-CD45RO+ cells were sorted as memory CD4+ T cells on a FACSAria II. CMV serostatus was determined with a Roche Elecsys assay detecting serum IgG against CMV pp150, pp28, p38 and p52. Following thawing, total CD4+ T cells were enriched through positive selection using CD4 magnetic microbeads. The samples came from a different study that was designed specifically to examine the CD4+ T cell memory repertoire. Peripheral blood mononuclear cells were isolated and cryopreserved according to standard operating procedures, and serum was kept at -80 degrees C. The staining used CD3-PerCP (BW264/56), CD4-APC (RPA-T4), CD45RO-PE (UCHT1) and CD8-Pacific Orange (3B5) antibodies, and Sytox blue was used to exclude non-viable cells. The Quick-DNA Microprep Kit was used to extract genomic DNA from the sorted cells. Amplification of TCRbeta DNA was done with the immunoSEQ hsTCRbeta kit, following the protocol from the manufacturer. An Illumina MiSeq instrument was used to sequence the TCRbeta libraries. Per the source publication's procedure: Removing out-of-frame sequences left roughly 2.4 million distinct TCRbeta sequences, an average of around 67,000 per individual. Each individual was scored by the count of around 160 previously reported CMV-associated TCRbeta sequences and the total productive distinct TCRbeta count. A beta-binomial model was reimplemented in Python, and scikit-learn random forests with default parameters were trained on US cohort data. Classifier performance on the Belgian cohort was summarized as median AUC with percentile confidence intervals over 10,000 bootstrap iterations. Sourced from immuneACCESS, this table was stored by TCRdb with only in-frame sequences that have V and J called. A share of the clones is absent; for the studies checked, an unresolved V gene accounts for under half, and the remainder has no known explanation. D and trimming were read from the DNA, whereas the V and J calls and clone size are those reported in that table. The sample records 50,000 or so clones, 80% to 90% of which are singletons. 1.5% to 2% of the sample goes to the ten largest clones.

General conclusions and limits of the study: Results were interpreted as suggesting that the CMV-associated TCR signature is largely present in the CD4+ memory repertoire. Of 164 previously reported CMV-associated TCRbeta sequences, 55 to 75 appeared in the CD4+ memory repertoires, each in one to five individuals. Unlike the original study, which covered naive and memory CD4+ and CD8+ populations, the Belgian study sequenced only CD4+CD45RO+ memory cells. For CMV serostatus prediction, a median bootstrapped AUC of about 0.95 was reached with the original framework, and a median bootstrapped AUC of about 0.89 was reached with a US-trained random forest. The original-framework classifier achieved a median bootstrapped AUC of approximately 0.95 with a 95% CI of 0.76-1.00 on the Belgian cohort.

CDR1 and CDR2 are read off the germline V gene as KGHSH and LQKENI. The CDR3 runs 15 residues from the cysteine to the phenylalanine. CDR3 DNA only is kept here, 45 bases in frame from base 1. V loses 5 bases of germline sequence and J loses 1 base, and the interval between the two ends is 9 bases. Sequenced material: memory CD4+ T cells from blood. This chain is built from TRBV18 and TRBJ2-6; the D segment cannot be called with confidence. This TCR was sampled from an adult in good health and CMV-seropositive. The base sequence is TGTGCCAGCTCAAACTACGAGTCTGGGGCCAACGTCCTGACTTTC. This sequence encodes CASSNYESGANVLTF.